These T cell receptor beta chains were read from a single sample in a study of cytomegalovirus exposure and HLA in healthy donors. The protocol was immunoSEQ multiplex PCR, while the TCRdb copy is restricted to in-frame clones and leaves out a portion. The table has about 160,000 clones, about 71% seen once. The sample was PBMCs. These receptors originate from a man aged 45-65 years in good health and CMV-seronegative. The CDR3 runs from the conserved cysteine through the conserved F or W. D genes are given only for firm matches. The size field is filled for only some rows; it gives once, few, many or a size class.

J gene	V gene	D gene	CDR3 length	clone size	CDR3 DNA	CDR3 protein
TRBJ1-2	TRBV13	TRBD1	13	-	TGTGCCAGCAGCACGGGACAGAACTATGGCTACACCTTC	CASSTGQNYGYTF
TRBJ1-5	TRBV19	-	13	-	TGTGCCAGTAGTTGGGGCAGGGATCAGCCCCAGCATTTT	CASSWGRDQPQHF
TRBJ1-6	TRBV7-8	TRBD1	17	few	TGTGCCAGCAGCGATCCGGGACAGGGGAACTATAATTCACCCCTCCACTTT	CASSDPGQGNYNSPLHF
TRBJ1-1	TRBV18	-	14	once	TGTGCCAGCTCACACAGGGATCAGGACACTGAAGCTTTCTTT	CASSHRDQDTEAFF
TRBJ1-1	TRBV6-5	-	13	-	TGTGCCACCTTTTCGCCCGGTCAGGGATCAGCTTTCTTT	CATFSPGQGSAFF
TRBJ2-1	TRBV5-4	-	15	-	TGTGCCAGCAGCGTGGGACTCCCCCCGGGCAATGAGCAGTTCTTC	CASSVGLPPGNEQFF
TRBJ2-7	TRBV11-1	-	13	-	TGTGCCAGCACTCGGGACACAGACTACGAGCAGTACTTC	CASTRDTDYEQYF
TRBJ2-1	TRBV5-1	-	15	-	TGCGCCAGCAGCTTGGCTGAGAGCTCCTACAATGAGCAGTTCTTC	CASSLAESSYNEQFF
TRBJ2-7	TRBV27	-	13	-	TGTGCCAGCAGTAACCTAAGGACAGCCATTGAATACTTC	CASSNLRTAIEYF
TRBJ2-7	TRBV7-9	TRBD1	14	few	TGTGCCAGCAGCGGGACAGGGGGCCTCTACGAGCAGTACTTC	CASSGTGGLYEQYF
TRBJ1-2	TRBV5-1	TRBD1	16	once	TGCGCCAGCAGCTTGGCCTGGGGCAGGGGGCCCCATGGCTACACCTTC	CASSLAWGRGPHGYTF
TRBJ2-1	TRBV5-1	-	15	-	TGCGCCAGCAGCTTGAGTCACTACATGGGCAATGAGCAGTTCTTC	CASSLSHYMGNEQFF
TRBJ1-2	TRBV18	-	14	-	TGTGCCAGCTCACCACCGTGGGGGGAGAGTGGCTACACCTTC	CASSPPWGESGYTF
TRBJ2-1	TRBV19	-	14	-	TGTGCCAGTAGTATACAAGGACTTCTAAATGAGCAGTTCTTC	CASSIQGLLNEQFF
TRBJ2-2	TRBV12-5	TRBD2	16	-	TGTGCTAGTGGTGGTCCGGGACTAGCGAACACCGGGGAGCTGTTTTTT	CASGGPGLANTGELFF
TRBJ2-1	TRBV10-3	TRBD2	14	-	TGTGCCATCAGCACTAGCGGGGACCCTAATGAGCAGTTCTTC	CAISTSGDPNEQFF
TRBJ1-3	TRBV27	TRBD1	14	-	TGTGCCAGCAGGCTAACAGGGGCTGGAAACACCATATATTTT	CASRLTGAGNTIYF
TRBJ2-7	TRBV28	TRBD1	15	few	TGTGCCAGCAGGGGGGGACAGGGAGCACCCTACGAGCAGTACTTC	CASRGGQGAPYEQYF
TRBJ1-1	TRBV5-1	-	15	-	TGCGCCAGCAGCTTGGTTGGGGACAAGAACACTGAAGCTTTCTTT	CASSLVGDKNTEAFF
TRBJ1-2	TRBV7-2	-	15	-	TGTGCCAGCAGCTTAGGGGCCGTCTCTAACTATGGCTACACCTTC	CASSLGAVSNYGYTF
TRBJ1-2	TRBV20-1	-	11	-	TGCAGTGCTGAGGTTAACTATGGCTACACCTTC	CSAEVNYGYTF
TRBJ2-5	TRBV19	-	13	many	TGTGCCAGTAGCCAAGGGGACCAAGAGACCCAGTACTTC	CASSQGDQETQYF
TRBJ2-7	TRBV2	TRBD2	14	-	TGTGCCAGCAGTTTCAGCGGGGGGAGTGGCGAGCAGTACTTC	CASSFSGGSGEQYF
TRBJ2-2	TRBV11-2	TRBD1	16	-	TGTGCCAGCAGCTTGGACAGGGGAGAGGGCACCGGGGAGCTGTTTTTT	CASSLDRGEGTGELFF
TRBJ1-1	TRBV29-1	TRBD1	14	-	TGCAGCGCCTTGGGCCAGGGGGCCGTCACTGAAGCTTTCTTT	CSALGQGAVTEAFF
TRBJ2-3	TRBV5-1	TRBD2	16	-	TGCGCCAGCAGCTTGCAGGGAGGACTAGCAGGGGATACGCAGTATTTT	CASSLQGGLAGDTQYF
TRBJ1-1	TRBV5-1	-	15	-	TGCGCCAGCAGCCAGGACTTGACTCTTAACACTGAAGCTTTCTTT	CASSQDLTLNTEAFF
TRBJ1-4	TRBV19	TRBD1	15	once	TGTGCCAGTAGTATAGAAGGGGGCATGCGTCCTAGACTGTTTTTT	CASSIEGGMRPRLFF
TRBJ1-1	TRBV5-6	TRBD1	15	few	TGTGCCAGCAGCCCTCCGGGACAGGTCAACACTGAAGCTTTCTTT	CASSPPGQVNTEAFF
TRBJ1-2	TRBV6-1	-	15	-	TGTGCCAGCCGGCTTCCACTGACAGCAAACTATGGCTACACCTTC	CASRLPLTANYGYTF
TRBJ1-2	TRBV5-1	TRBD1	15	-	TGCGCCAGCAGCTTCGGGGGACAGGGGGCGTATGGCTACACCTTC	CASSFGGQGAYGYTF
TRBJ2-2	TRBV7-2	TRBD1	15	few	TGTGCCAGCAGCCAGCAAACAGGGGACACCGGGGAGCTGTTTTTT	CASSQQTGDTGELFF
TRBJ2-3	TRBV7-2	TRBD2	18	-	TGTGCCAGCAGCAGTACTAGCGGGGGTGCCTCTAGCACAGATACGCAGTATTTT	CASSSTSGGASSTDTQYF
TRBJ1-4	TRBV2	TRBD1	14	-	TGTGCCAGCAGTGGGGACAGGAGGGATGAAAAACTGTTTTTT	CASSGDRRDEKLFF
TRBJ1-6	TRBV2	TRBD1	14	-	TGTGCCAGCGACGCCAGGGGGAATAATTCACCCCTCCACTTT	CASDARGNNSPLHF
TRBJ1-5	TRBV5-1	-	15	-	TGCGCCAGCAGCTTGGGGGCAGGGCTCAATCAGCCCCAGCATTTT	CASSLGAGLNQPQHF
TRBJ2-1	TRBV7-2	TRBD1	16	few	TGTGCCAGCAGCGCCGACCGGGACAGGGAGGGGAATGAGCAGTTCTTC	CASSADRDREGNEQFF
TRBJ1-1	TRBV28	-	17	-	TGTGCCAGCAGTCCTGGGGACTTTCAGGGTGCGGGCACTGAAGCTTTCTTT	CASSPGDFQGAGTEAFF
TRBJ2-7	TRBV19	TRBD1	15	-	TGTGCCAGTAGTATGACAGGGGACCTCCCGTACGAGCAGTACTTC	CASSMTGDLPYEQYF
TRBJ1-2	TRBV6-6	TRBD1	13	once	TGTGCCAGCAGTCCGACAGGGGATTATGGCTACACCTTC	CASSPTGDYGYTF
TRBJ2-1	TRBV7-2	-	14	few	TGTGCCAGCAGCTTAGGACCCAGGGGTGGTGAGCAGTTCTTC	CASSLGPRGGEQFF
TRBJ1-6	TRBV5-5	-	17	-	TGTGCCAGCAGCTTGGGAGCCAACGGGGGTTTTAATTCACCCCTCCACTTT	CASSLGANGGFNSPLHF
TRBJ2-5	TRBV11-2	TRBD2	16	-	TGTGCCAGCAGCCAGACGGCTAGCGGGGCCAAAGAGACCCAGTACTTC	CASSQTASGAKETQYF
TRBJ1-2	TRBV6-1	-	13	-	TGTGCCAGCAGTGTCGGGACATCGAATGGCTACACCTTC	CASSVGTSNGYTF
TRBJ1-1	TRBV25-1	-	13	few	TGTGCCACCCGGGTCACGCGGGACACTGAAGCTTTCTTT	CATRVTRDTEAFF
TRBJ1-5	TRBV2	-	14	-	TGTGCCAGCAGCTCTCAGGGGAGCAATCAGCCCCAGCATTTT	CASSSQGSNQPQHF
TRBJ1-5	TRBV7-9	-	15	-	TGTGCCAGCATCTCCTCAGGGGTGGGCAATCAGCCCCAGCATTTT	CASISSGVGNQPQHF
TRBJ2-5	TRBV5-1	-	15	once	TGCGCCAGCAGCCTGGAGGGGGGGGAACGGGAGACCCAGTACTTC	CASSLEGGERETQYF
TRBJ1-1	TRBV5-5	TRBD1	15	once	TGTGCCAGCAGGGACCCGGGACAGGGAAACACTGAAGCTTTCTTT	CASRDPGQGNTEAFF